Presented here are 16 T cell receptor beta chains from one specimen sequenced in a study of blood T cell repertoires in COVID-19. Using immunoSEQ multiplex PCR, the repertoire was profiled, and TCRdb retains in-frame clones only, with some absent. The sample carries around 120,000 clones, about 86% recorded once. Sequenced material: peripheral blood. The origin of the receptors is a man aged 65-85 years who had recovered from COVID-19.

V and J are TRBV28 and TRBJ2-7; 7 positions agree with TRBD2. The germline V gene has CDR1 MDHEN and CDR2 SYDVKM. The CDR3 consists of 12 residues. Trimming at V came to 8 bases and at J to 0 bases, leaving 1 base not matched to a gene. Written as DNA, the CDR3 is TGTGCCAGCGGCGGGAGCTCCTACGAGCAGTACTTC. As protein: CASGGSSYEQYF.

This rearrangement joins TRBV12-5 to TRBJ2-5; D might be TRBD2 (5 bases). This CDR3 is 15 amino acids long. The V gene lost 7 bases and the J gene lost 2 bases, with 17 bases spanning the gap. CDR1 and CDR2 (germline): LGHNT, FRNRAP. As DNA, the CDR3 is TGTGCTAGTGCCCTTTCCCCGGGGATTCAAGAGACCCAGTACTTC. Encoded protein: CASALSPGIQETQYF.

The genes are TRBV7-3 and TRBJ2-1, with D possibly matching TRBD1 (6 bases). CDR1 SGHTA and CDR2 FQGTGA come from the germline V gene. This CDR3 spans 16 amino acids. The V and J ends lost 6 bases and 3 bases respectively, with 18 bases between them. The CDR3 coding sequence is TGTGCCAGCAGTTCAAGAACAGGGAGAATCTACAATGAGCAGTTCTTC. Translated: CASSSRTGRIYNEQFF.

The chain carries TRBV4-1 and TRBJ2-7; 10 bases are shared with TRBD2. V lost 2 bases to trimming and J lost 4 bases; unmatched junction nucleotides: 8. This CDR3 contains 16 residues. CDR1 is MGHRA and CDR2 is YSYEKL in the germline V gene. CDR3 region: CASSQKPGLAEYEQYF. CDR3 bases: TGCGCCAGCAGCCAAAAGCCCGGACTAGCGGAGTACGAGCAGTACTTC.

The chain recombines TRBV18 with TRBJ1-2; D is perhaps TRBD1 (6 bases). Germline CDR1 is KGHSH and CDR2 is LQKENI. The CDR3 totals 13 residues. V lost 4 bases and J 5 bases, leaving 11 bases between the germline ends. The CDR3 region is CASSRDGTYGYTF. CDR3 coding DNA: TGTGCCAGCTCACGCGACGGGACATATGGCTACACCTTC.

The genes are TRBV15 and TRBJ2-4; 12 bases align to TRBD2. This CDR3 contains 19 residues. Losses at the gene ends were 0 bases for V and 1 base for J; bases not matched to a gene: 7. From germline, CDR1 is LNHNV and CDR2 YYDKDF (reference sequence). CDR3 in DNA: TGTGCCACCAGCAGAGAACTAGCGGGAGGATCGGGGGCCAAAAACATTCAGTACTTC. Protein: CATSRELAGGSGAKNIQYF.

In its sample, this clone was seen once. The rearrangement joins TRBV7-3 to TRBJ2-1; 13 positions agree with TRBD2. Germline CDR1 is SGHTA and CDR2 is FQGTGA. The CDR3 totals 15 residues. The V segment lost 5 bases and the J segment 8 bases; nucleotides outside the gene matches: 6. This CDR3 is CASSPGLAGVDEQFF. CDR3 coding DNA: TGTGCCAGCAGCCCCGGACTAGCGGGAGTTGATGAGCAGTTCTTC. Full variable domain (rest looked up from reference TRBV7-3 and TRBJ2-1): GAGVSQTPSNKVTEKGKYVELRCDPISGHTALYWYRQSLGQGPEFLIYFQGTGAADDSGLPNDRFFAVRPEGSVSTLKIQRTERGDSAVYLCASSPGLAGVDEQFFGPGTRLTVL.

Regarding this clone: One end of the junction fails to match germline, which may point to a read error. The chain joins TRBV11-2 to TRBJ2-2, with a possible D match to TRBD2 (5 bases). The germline CDR1 and CDR2 sequences are SGHAT and FQNNGV. The CDR3 length is 14 residues. The CDR3: CASSPQDFTGELFF. The CDR3 DNA reads as TGTGCCAGCAGCCCCCAGGACTTCACCGGAGAGCTGTTTTTT. Filled out from reference TRBV11-2 and TRBJ2-2, the complete variable domain reads EAGVAQSPRYKIIEKRQSVAFWCNPISGHATLYWYQQILGQGPKLLIQFQNNGVVDDSQLPKDRFSAERLKGVDSTLKIQPAKLEDSAVYLCASSPQDFTGELFFGEGSRLTVL.

Only one count was recorded for this clone. The chain recombines TRBV12-3 or TRBV12-4 with TRBJ1-1, with 8 nucleotides matching TRBD1. Trimming cost V 7 bases and J 5 bases; bases outside gene matches: 6. The CDR3 contains 13 residues. The CDR3 bases are TGTGCCAGCAACGAACAGGGGGGGACTGAAGCTTTCTTT. This codes for CASNEQGGTEAFF.

The chain joins TRBV27 to TRBJ1-3; D possibly corresponds to TRBD1 (5 bases). CDR3 size: 14 residues. Germline CDR1 reads MNHEY; CDR2 reads SMNVEV (reference sequence). The V and J ends lost 3 bases and 4 bases respectively, with 10 bases between them. The chain's CDR3 is CASSFRGSGNTIYF. The CDR3 DNA sequence: TGTGCCAGCAGTTTTAGGGGTTCGGGAAACACCATATATTTT.

This chain joins TRBV12-5 and TRBJ2-3; 7 nucleotides match TRBD1. CDR1 and CDR2 (germline): LGHNT, FRNRAP. CDR3 length: 18 amino acids. V trimming: 2 bases; J trimming: 0 bases; junction bases outside the gene matches: 11. The CDR3 region has the DNA TGTGCTAGTGGTTTGATAAAGGACGGGACAGCTAGCACAGATACGCAGTATTTT. It translates to CASGLIKDGTASTDTQYF.

V gene TRBV3-1 (or the pseudogene TRBV3-2) combines with J gene TRBJ1-3, with a tentative D call TRBD1 (5 bases). Germline assignment: CDR1 LGHDT and CDR2 YNNKEL (reference sequence). The V and J ends lost 5 bases and 0 bases respectively, with 11 bases between them. The CDR3 consists of 15 residues. The CDR3 coding sequence is TGTGCCAGCAGCTATCGGGGACTCTCTGGAAACACCATATATTTT. Residues: CASSYRGLSGNTIYF.

In its sample, this clone was seen a few times. The genes are TRBV13 and TRBJ1-3; D is ambiguous. CDR1 and CDR2 from the germline V gene are PRHDT and FYEKMQ (reference sequence). V lost 0 bases and J 8 bases, leaving 8 bases between the germline ends. The CDR3 sequence is 13 residues long. As DNA, the CDR3 is TGTGCCAGCAGCTTAGGACCGGGAGACACCATATATTTT. Protein sequence: CASSLGPGDTIYF.

This chain joins TRBV28 and TRBJ2-5, with TRBD1 as a possible D gene (5 bases). This CDR3 contains 13 residues. V lost 7 bases, J lost 3 bases, and 12 bases lay in between. Germline V gene data show CDR1 as MDHEN and CDR2 as SYDVKM. CDR3 in amino acids: CASKNAGKETQYF. The CDR3 nucleotides read TGTGCCAGCAAGAATGCAGGGAAAGAGACCCAGTACTTC.

The V gene is TRBV30, the J gene TRBJ1-5, with TRBD1 matching over 8 bases. Germline trimming cut 0 bases from V and 7 bases from J; bases unmatched to any gene: 14. CDR3 size: 17 residues. Per germline, CDR1 GTSNPN and CDR2 SVGIG (reference sequence). The CDR3 DNA reads as TGTGCCTGGAGTGTAAAGCAGGGCAGGGGGCAAGGACAGCCCCAGCATTTT. This translates into CAWSVKQGRGQGQPQHF.

This clone was detected a few times. This rearrangement joins TRBV6-1 to TRBJ2-5; D call uncertain. Germline V lookup: CDR1 MNHNS, CDR2 SASEGT. Trimming removed 2 bases from V and 12 bases from J, with 16 bases in between. The CDR3 runs 13 residues. CDR3 amino acids: CASSESVASPKYF. The DNA for the CDR3 is TGTGCCAGCAGTGAATCAGTAGCCAGCCCGAAGTACTTC.